This TCR beta chain is drawn from a study of cytomegalovirus exposure and HLA in healthy donors. The PCR contained 60 Vbeta and 13 Jbeta primers. The repertoire was sequenced with immunoSEQ multiplex PCR; TCRdb's copy has only in-frame clones and lacks some. Of just over 150,000 clones in the sample, 82% were seen once. Study results and limitations: Several of the most significant clusters were apparently associated with common viral pathogens in a later analysis. Being productive about 87% or about 30% of the time was typical of most TCR beta V segments in an earlier analysis. Later analysis associated a missense DCLRE1C variant with TCR beta V- and J-gene trimming.

As regards this clone: The antigen remains undetermined.

Sequenced input: PBMCs. The receptor was derived from a woman between 45 and 60 years old in good health and CMV-seropositive.

The CDR3 bases are TGCGCCAGCAGCCAAGACGCGACAGGGGGCCGTTCACCCCTCCACTTT. Its translation is CASSQDATGGRSPLHF. The V call is TRBV4-3, the J call TRBJ1-6, with TRBD1 matching over 10 bases. Trimming removed 0 bases from V and 9 bases from J; junction bases left unmatched: 5. Germline V lookup: CDR1 LGHNA, CDR2 YSLEER. This CDR3 is 16 amino acids long.